This T cell receptor beta chain was identified in a study of Ad26.COV2.S vaccination and SARS-CoV-2 variants. For the study at large: Trial arm assignment for the donor was COV1001 Ad26.COV2.S.

There are 15 residues in the CDR3. Trimming removed 2 bases at V and 7 bases at J, with 17 bases between. CDR1 is MNHEY and CDR2 is SMNVEV in the germline V gene (reference sequence). The protocol was immunoSEQ multiplex PCR, while the TCRdb copy is restricted to in-frame clones and leaves out a portion. The sample holds about 680,000 clones, 80% to 90% seen once. The treatment is: around 19 received Ad26.COV2.S at low or high dose, single or two shots; a few received placebo; per-sample allocation not given. Repertoires come from day 63 after the first vaccine or placebo injection. At a Boston site, the person donating was an adult of 18-55 years.

This specimen was peripheral blood, taken in a trial of Ad26.COV2.S vaccine versus placebo. This receptor was obtained from a person aged 18 to 59 who received the Ad26.COV2.S COVID-19 vaccine or a placebo. The V and J genes are TRBV27 and TRBJ1-1, with D perhaps matching TRBD1 (5 bases). The CDR3 nucleotides are TGTGCCAGCAGTTTAAAGCCCCGGGGGGTGGGTGAAGCTTTCTTT. Residues: CASSLKPRGVGEAFF.